The next 14 T cell receptor beta chains were all read from a single sample in a study of cytomegalovirus exposure and HLA in healthy donors. Primers: 60 Vbeta forward and 13 Jbeta reverse. Using immunoSEQ multiplex PCR, the repertoire was profiled, and TCRdb retains in-frame clones only, with some absent. The profile shows around 150,000 clones, 60% to 85% of them singletons. The sample was PBMCs. The source of these receptors is a male donor in good health and CMV-seronegative.

The rearrangement links TRBV5-4 to TRBJ1-1; 10 bases match TRBD1. The V gene end was trimmed by 0 bases and the J gene end by 6 bases; junction bases not matched to a gene: 8. The CDR3 contains 16 residues. From germline, CDR1 is SGHNT and CDR2 YYREEE (reference sequence). The CDR3 coding sequence is TGTGCCAGCAGCTTGGGAGGGACAGGGGTTCGTCCTGAAGCTTTCTTT. It encodes CASSLGGTGVRPEAFF.

The chain links TRBV6-4 to TRBJ1-1; D call uncertain. The CDR3 runs to 13 residues. Trimming pared 2 bases from V and 5 bases from J, leaving 9 bases between. Germline loops: CDR1 MRHNA, CDR2 SNTAGT. This chain's CDR3 is CASSDQPRTEAFF. CDR3 nucleotide sequence: TGTGCCAGCAGTGACCAGCCGCGGACTGAAGCTTTCTTT.

This clone was detected only once. The genes are TRBV7-2 and TRBJ1-1, with a weak D call TRBD1 (5 bases). The CDR3 spans 14 residues. Germline V lookup: CDR1 SGHTA, CDR2 FQGNSA. Trimming shortened V by 4 bases and J by 1 base, and 10 bases separated the two germline ends. As DNA, the CDR3 is TGTGCCAGCAGCTCCGGGGGGAAGAACACTGAAGCTTTCTTT. Translating gives CASSSGGKNTEAFF.

V gene TRBV5-1 combines with J gene TRBJ2-3; 9 positions agree with TRBD2. The CDR3 has 15 amino acids. Germline V gene data show CDR1 as SGHRS and CDR2 as YFSETQ. The ends lost 5 bases at V and 7 bases at J; junction bases unmatched: 11. CDR3 DNA sequence: TGCGCCAGCAGTCAAACAGGCGGGGGGGCTTATACGCAGTATTTT. The encoded protein is CASSQTGGGAYTQYF.

Notes on this clone: Mismatch with germline at one junction end may stem from a read error. This sequence joins TRBV4-2 and TRBJ2-7, with D possibly matching TRBD2 (6 bases). The CDR3 is 17 amino acids. Germline values: CDR1 LGHNA, CDR2 YNFKEQ. The CDR3 DNA reads as TGTGCCAGCAGCCAAGATCCATTAGGCGGGACCACCTACGAGCGGTACTTC. This gives the protein CASSQDPLGGTTYERYF.

As for this clone: Germline and junction disagree at one end, which may indicate a read error. The rearrangement links TRBV7-9 to TRBJ2-7, with 7 bases matching TRBD1. CDR3 length: 15 amino acids. CDR1 and CDR2 from the germline V gene are SEHNR and FQNEAQ (reference sequence). The CDR3 bases are TGTACCAGCAGCCGACTCCTGGACAGGCCACACGAGCAGTACTTC. This encodes CTSSRLLDRPHEQYF.

The chain couples TRBV6-5 to TRBJ2-1; D may be TRBD1 (6 bases). The germline V and J ends were trimmed by 6 bases and 4 bases, with 16 bases remaining between them. The CDR3 spans 15 residues. Germline CDR1 and CDR2: MNHEY and SVGAGI. CDR3 bases: TGTGCCAGCAGACGCGGAACAGGGAGTTACAATGAGCAGTTCTTC. Encoded protein: CASRRGTGSYNEQFF.

The chain employs TRBV5-4 and TRBJ1-1; 8 bases fit TRBD1. Germline CDR1 is SGHNT and CDR2 is YYREEE (reference sequence). V lost 0 bases and J lost 7; bases outside the gene matches: 5. CDR3 length equals 14 residues. The CDR3 spells CASSLAAGGGEAFF. The CDR3 DNA is TGTGCCAGCAGCTTGGCTGCAGGGGGCGGTGAAGCTTTCTTT.

This clone was seen a single time. This sequence joins TRBV5-8 and TRBJ1-1, with D maybe TRBD1 (6 bases). V was cut by 1 base and J by 3 bases, with 7 bases left in between. The germline V gene has CDR1 SGHTS and CDR2 YDEGEE. This CDR3 has 13 amino acids. CDR3 in DNA: TGTGCCAGCAGCTTGTCAGGGGACACTGAAGCTTTCTTT. This translates into CASSLSGDTEAFF.

This clone is labeled as medium-sized. The chain combines TRBV4-3 with TRBJ2-1; a possible D gene is TRBD1 (6 bases). Germline V CDR1 and CDR2: LGHNA, YSLEER. V lost 0 bases to trimming and J lost 3 bases, with 12 bases between them. The CDR3 contains 16 residues. CDR3 nucleotides: TGCGCCAGCAGCCAAGATGAACAGGGACGCTACAATGAGCAGTTCTTC. This sequence encodes CASSQDEQGRYNEQFF.

Turning to this clone: Other DNA sequences in this specimen translate into the identical CDR3. The CDR3 bases are TGCGCCAGCAGCTTGTTTCGGGGGAACACTGAAGCTTTCTTT. Encoded protein: CASSLFRGNTEAFF. The genes are TRBV5-1 and TRBJ1-1; D is unresolved. Trimming left V 1 base short and J 1 base short, with 8 bases between. This CDR3 has 14 residues. Germline V gene data show CDR1 as SGHRS and CDR2 as YFSETQ.

The DNA for the CDR3 is TGCAGCGTCCGGGGACTAGCGGGCTCAATGGGTAGCTCCTACAATGAGCAGTTCTTC. Residues: CSVRGLAGSMGSSYNEQFF. The genes are TRBV29-1 and TRBJ2-1; 12 nucleotides agree with TRBD2. The germline V gene has CDR1 SQVTM and CDR2 ANQGSEA. Trimming took 6 bases from V and 0 from J; bases not matched to a gene: 15. The CDR3 loop spans 19 amino acids.

This clone came up a few times. The chain recombines TRBV29-1 with TRBJ2-7, with 8 bases identical to TRBD1. The CDR3 is made up of 15 amino acids. The ends lost 4 bases at V and 3 bases at J; junction bases unmatched: 11. Germline V gene sequence: CDR1 SQVTM, CDR2 ANQGSEA. The CDR3 reads CSVGQRTGFFYEQYF. DNA of the CDR3: TGCAGCGTTGGCCAACGGACAGGGTTCTTCTACGAGCAGTACTTC.

CDR3 protein: CASSSGEYQETQYF. The CDR3 bases are TGTGCCAGCAGCTCCGGAGAGTACCAAGAGACCCAGTACTTC. The gene calls are TRBV7-9 and TRBJ2-5, with D unresolved. The CDR3 length is 14 residues. Germline CDR1 SEHNR, CDR2 FQNEAQ (reference sequence). V shed 4 bases and J shed 0 bases, with 9 bases lying between them.